The subject of this entry is one T cell receptor (beta chain). No antigen is known for it. The sampling schedule covered blood at baseline, cycle 4 day 1, and cycle 7 day 1. These data are taken from a study of OX40 agonist ivuxolimab in advanced cancers. The ends were cut back, 4 bases at V and 7 bases at J, with 11 bases in the middle. The CDR3 covers 13 residues. The germline V gene has CDR1 SNHLY and CDR2 FYNNEI. The protocol was immunoSEQ multiplex PCR, while the TCRdb copy is restricted to in-frame clones and leaves out a portion. The sample lists fewer than 45,000 clones, around 82% occurring once. General study results and limits: CD8+ T cells showed, on average, more clonal expansion than CD4+ cells. Partly responding patients at 0.1-3.0 mg/kg showed some of the smallest clonal expansion.

The input for sequencing was CD4+ or CD8+ T cells sorted from blood, taken in a trial of the OX40 agonist ivuxolimab. The chain carries TRBV2 and TRBJ1-5; D uncertain. The source is an adult with an advanced solid tumor such as melanoma, head and neck, liver or kidney cancer. Written as DNA, the CDR3 is TGTGCCAGCAGTGTTACGGGCGTGCAGCCCCAGCATTTT. This encodes CASSVTGVQPQHF.